This T cell receptor (beta chain) appears in the sequencing data of a study of blood T cell repertoires in COVID-19. Study details: The samples span acute and convalescent COVID-19 from the United States, Italy and Spain. PBMCs, B-cell-depleted T cells, or T cells provided the cDNA or gDNA that made up the material.

Trimming took 0 bases from V and 7 from J; bases not matched to a gene: 3. Germline V gene sequence: CDR1 SNHLY, CDR2 FYNNEI. This CDR3 is built from 14 residues. As originally analysed: Amplified reference gene primers provided the basis for estimating nucleated cell counts. TCRdb keeps only in-frame clones here, not all; method: immunoSEQ multiplex PCR. The V and J calls and clone size are taken from that table; D and trimming were inferred from the DNA. The sample lists 100,000 to 150,000 clones, roughly 92% occurring once. This chain joins TRBV2 and TRBJ1-5; the match to TRBD1 covers 7 bases. Sample: peripheral blood. The receptor was derived from a man in his fifties with COVID-19, enrolled during active disease. CDR3 sequence: CASSEAEGAQPQHF. CDR3 bases: TGTGCCAGCAGTGAAGCGGAGGGGGCCCAGCCCCAGCATTTT. Together with reference TRBV2 and TRBJ1-5, the CDR3 gives the full variable domain: EPEVTQTPSHQVTQMGQEVILRCVPISNHLYFYWYRQILGQKVEFLVSFYNNEISEKSEIFDDQFSVERPDGSNFTLKIRSTKLEDSAMYFCASSEAEGAQPQHFGDGTRLSIL.